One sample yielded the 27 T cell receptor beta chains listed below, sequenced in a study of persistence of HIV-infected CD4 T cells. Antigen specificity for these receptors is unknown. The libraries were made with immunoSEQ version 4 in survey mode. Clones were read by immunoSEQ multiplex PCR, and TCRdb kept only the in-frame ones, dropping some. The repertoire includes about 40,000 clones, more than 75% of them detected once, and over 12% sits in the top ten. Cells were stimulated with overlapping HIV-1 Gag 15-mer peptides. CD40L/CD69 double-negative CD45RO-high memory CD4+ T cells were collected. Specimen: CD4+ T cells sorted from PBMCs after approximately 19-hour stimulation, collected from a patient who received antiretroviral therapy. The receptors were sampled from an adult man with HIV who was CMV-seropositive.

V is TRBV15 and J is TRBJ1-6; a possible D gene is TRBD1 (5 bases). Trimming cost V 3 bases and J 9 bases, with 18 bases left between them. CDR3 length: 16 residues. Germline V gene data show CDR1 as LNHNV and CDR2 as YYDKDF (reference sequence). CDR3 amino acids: CATSSLGLINGSPLHF. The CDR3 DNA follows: TGTGCCACCAGCAGTCTGGGACTGATAAATGGTTCACCCCTCCACTTT. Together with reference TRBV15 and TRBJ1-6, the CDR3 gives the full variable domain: DAMVIQNPRYQVTQFGKPVTLSCSQTLNHNVMYWYQQKSSQAPKLLFHYYDKDFNNEADTPDNFQSRRPNTSFCFLDIRSPGLGDTAMYLCATSSLGLINGSPLHFGNGTRLTVT.

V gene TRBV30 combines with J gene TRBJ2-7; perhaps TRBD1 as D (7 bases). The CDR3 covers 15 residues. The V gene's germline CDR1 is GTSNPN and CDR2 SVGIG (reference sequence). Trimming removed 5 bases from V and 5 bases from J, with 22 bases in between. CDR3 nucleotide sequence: TGTGCCTGGGAGGGGAGGAGGGGACAGTCTAACGAGCAGTACTTC. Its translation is CAWEGRRGQSNEQYF.

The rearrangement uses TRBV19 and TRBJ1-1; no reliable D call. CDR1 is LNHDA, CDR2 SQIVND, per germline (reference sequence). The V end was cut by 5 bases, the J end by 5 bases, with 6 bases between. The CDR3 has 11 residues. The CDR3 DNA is TGTGCCAGTAGTGGTTCTACTGAAGCTTTCTTT. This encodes CASSGSTEAFF.

Here the CDR3 DNA reads TGTGCCTCCGGAGGAAACTCCTACGAGCAGTACTTC. It is translated as CASGGNSYEQYF. The V call is TRBV10-3, the J call TRBJ2-7; possibly TRBD2 for D (5 bases). Germline CDR1 and CDR2: ENHRY and SYGVKD. This CDR3 comprises 12 residues. V lost 11 bases and J 0 bases, leaving 11 bases between the germline ends.

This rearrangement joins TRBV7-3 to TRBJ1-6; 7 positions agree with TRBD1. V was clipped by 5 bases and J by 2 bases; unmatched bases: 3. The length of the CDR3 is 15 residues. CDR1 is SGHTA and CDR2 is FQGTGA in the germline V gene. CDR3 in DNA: TGTGCCAGCAGCACACAGGGGACCTATAATTCACCCCTCCACTTT. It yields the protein CASSTQGTYNSPLHF.

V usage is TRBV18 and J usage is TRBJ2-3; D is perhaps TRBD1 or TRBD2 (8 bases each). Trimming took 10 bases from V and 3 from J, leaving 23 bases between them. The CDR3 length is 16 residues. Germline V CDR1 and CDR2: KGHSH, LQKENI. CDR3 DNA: TGTGCCACCCTCCGGGGGGGACAGGTGTTAACAGATACGCAGTATTTT. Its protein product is CATLRGGQVLTDTQYF.

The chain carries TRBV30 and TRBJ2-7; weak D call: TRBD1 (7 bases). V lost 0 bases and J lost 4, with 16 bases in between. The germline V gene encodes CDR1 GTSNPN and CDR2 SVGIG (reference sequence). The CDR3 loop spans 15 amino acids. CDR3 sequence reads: CAWSVLGGGKYEQYF. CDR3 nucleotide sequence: TGTGCCTGGAGTGTACTAGGAGGGGGCAAGTACGAGCAGTACTTC.

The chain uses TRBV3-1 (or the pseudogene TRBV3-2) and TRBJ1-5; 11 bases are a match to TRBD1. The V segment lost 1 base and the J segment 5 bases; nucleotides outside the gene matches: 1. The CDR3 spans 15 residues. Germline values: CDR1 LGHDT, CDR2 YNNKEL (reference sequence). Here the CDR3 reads CASSQGTGGHQPQHF. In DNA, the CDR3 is TGTGCCAGCAGCCAAGGGACAGGGGGCCATCAGCCCCAGCATTTT.

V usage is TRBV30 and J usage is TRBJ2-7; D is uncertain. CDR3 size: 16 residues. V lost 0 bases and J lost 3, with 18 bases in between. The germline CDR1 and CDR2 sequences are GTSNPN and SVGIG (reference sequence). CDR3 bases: TGTGCCTGGAGTGTAAAAGGTCGGGTCCCTAACTACGAGCAGTACTTC. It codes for CAWSVKGRVPNYEQYF.

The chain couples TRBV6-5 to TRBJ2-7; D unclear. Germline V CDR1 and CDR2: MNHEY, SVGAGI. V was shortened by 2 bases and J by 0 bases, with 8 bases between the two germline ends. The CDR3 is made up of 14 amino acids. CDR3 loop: CASSYEWSSYEQYF. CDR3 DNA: TGTGCCAGCAGTTACGAGTGGAGCTCCTACGAGCAGTACTTC.

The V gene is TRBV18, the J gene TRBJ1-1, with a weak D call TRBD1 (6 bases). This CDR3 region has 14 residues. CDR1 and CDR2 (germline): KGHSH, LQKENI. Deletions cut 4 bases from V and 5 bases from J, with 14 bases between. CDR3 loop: CASSQNTGRTEAFF. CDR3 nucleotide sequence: TGTGCCAGCTCACAGAATACAGGGAGGACTGAAGCTTTCTTT.

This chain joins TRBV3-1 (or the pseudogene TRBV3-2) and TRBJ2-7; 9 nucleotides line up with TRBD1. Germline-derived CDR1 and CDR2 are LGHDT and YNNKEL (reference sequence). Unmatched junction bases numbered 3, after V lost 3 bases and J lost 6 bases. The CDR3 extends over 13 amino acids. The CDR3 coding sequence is TGTGCCAGCAGCCACGACAGGGGGACCGAGCAGTACTTC. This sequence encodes CASSHDRGTEQYF.

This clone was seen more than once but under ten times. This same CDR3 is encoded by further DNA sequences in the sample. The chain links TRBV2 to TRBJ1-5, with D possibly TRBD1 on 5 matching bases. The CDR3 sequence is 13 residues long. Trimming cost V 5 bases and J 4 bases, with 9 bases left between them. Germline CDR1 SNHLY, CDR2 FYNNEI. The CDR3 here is CASSSRENQPQHF. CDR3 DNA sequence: TGTGCCAGCAGTTCCAGGGAGAATCAGCCCCAGCATTTT.

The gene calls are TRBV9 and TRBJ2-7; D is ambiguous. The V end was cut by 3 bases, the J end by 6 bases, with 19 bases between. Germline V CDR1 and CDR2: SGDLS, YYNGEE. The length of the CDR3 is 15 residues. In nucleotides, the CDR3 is TGTGCCAGCAGCGCCCTCCCCAACGCCTTCGGCGAGCAGTACTTC. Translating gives CASSALPNAFGEQYF.

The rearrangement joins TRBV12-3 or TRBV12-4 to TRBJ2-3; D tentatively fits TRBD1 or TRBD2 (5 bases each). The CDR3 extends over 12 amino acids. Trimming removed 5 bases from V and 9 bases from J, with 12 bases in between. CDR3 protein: CASSLGDLTQYF. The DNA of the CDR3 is TGTGCCAGCAGTCTGGGGGATCTCACGCAGTATTTT.

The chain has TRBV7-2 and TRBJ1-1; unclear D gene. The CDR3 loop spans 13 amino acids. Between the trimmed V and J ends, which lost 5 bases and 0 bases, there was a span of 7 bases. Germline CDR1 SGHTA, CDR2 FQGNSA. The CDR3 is CASSKGLNTEAFF. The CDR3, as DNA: TGTGCCAGCAGCAAGGGCCTGAACACTGAAGCTTTCTTT.

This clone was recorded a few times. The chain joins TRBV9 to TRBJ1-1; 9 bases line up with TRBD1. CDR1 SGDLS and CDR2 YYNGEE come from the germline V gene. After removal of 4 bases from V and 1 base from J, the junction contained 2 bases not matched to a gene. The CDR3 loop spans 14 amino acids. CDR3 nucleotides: TGTGCCAGCAGCTCGGGACAGGGGAACACTGAAGCTTTCTTT. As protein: CASSSGQGNTEAFF.

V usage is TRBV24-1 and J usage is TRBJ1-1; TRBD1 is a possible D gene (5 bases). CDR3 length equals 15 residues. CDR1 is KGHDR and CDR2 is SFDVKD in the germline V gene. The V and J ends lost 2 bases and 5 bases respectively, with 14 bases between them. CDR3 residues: CATSDWKGRTTEAFF. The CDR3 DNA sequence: TGTGCCACCAGTGATTGGAAGGGGAGGACAACTGAAGCTTTCTTT.

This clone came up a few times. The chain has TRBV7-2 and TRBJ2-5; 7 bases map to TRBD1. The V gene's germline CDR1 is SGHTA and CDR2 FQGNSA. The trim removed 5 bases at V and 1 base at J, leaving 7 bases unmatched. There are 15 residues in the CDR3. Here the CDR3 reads CASSQRTGTQETQYF. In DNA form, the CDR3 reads TGTGCCAGCAGCCAAAGGACAGGAACCCAAGAGACCCAGTACTTC. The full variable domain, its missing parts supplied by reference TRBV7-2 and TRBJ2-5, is GAGVSQSPSNKVTEKGKDVELRCDPISGHTALYWYRQSLGQGLEFLIYFQGNSAPDKSGLPSDRFSAERTGGSVSTLTIQRTQQEDSAVYLCASSQRTGTQETQYFGPGTRLLVL.

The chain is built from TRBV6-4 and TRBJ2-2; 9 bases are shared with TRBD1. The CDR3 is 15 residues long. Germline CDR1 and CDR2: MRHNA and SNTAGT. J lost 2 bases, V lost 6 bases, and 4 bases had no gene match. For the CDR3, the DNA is TGTGCCAGCAGCAGGACAGGGGAAAACACCGGGGAGCTGTTTTTT. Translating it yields CASSRTGENTGELFF.

The CDR3 sequence: CASSLGRVNTEAFF. The DNA for the CDR3 is TGCGCCAGCAGCTTGGGACGGGTAAACACTGAAGCTTTCTTT. This chain links TRBV5-1 with TRBJ1-1; D unclear. CDR1 SGHRS and CDR2 YFSETQ come from the germline V gene. V was cut by 0 bases and J by 2 bases, with 8 bases left in between. The CDR3 totals 14 residues.

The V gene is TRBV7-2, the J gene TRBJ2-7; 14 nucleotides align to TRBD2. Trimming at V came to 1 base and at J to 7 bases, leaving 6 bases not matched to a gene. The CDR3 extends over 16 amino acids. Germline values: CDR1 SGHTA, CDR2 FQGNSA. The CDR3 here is CASSLGGLAGVDEQYF. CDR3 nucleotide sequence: TGTGCCAGCAGCTTAGGGGGACTAGCGGGAGTGGATGAGCAGTACTTC.

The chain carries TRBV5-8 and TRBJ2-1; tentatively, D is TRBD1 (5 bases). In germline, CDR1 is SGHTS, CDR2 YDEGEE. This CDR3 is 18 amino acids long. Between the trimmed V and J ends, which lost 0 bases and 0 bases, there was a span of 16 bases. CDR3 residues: CASSLASSNRGSYNEQFF. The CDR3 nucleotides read TGTGCCAGCAGCTTGGCCAGTAGTAATAGGGGCTCCTACAATGAGCAGTTCTTC. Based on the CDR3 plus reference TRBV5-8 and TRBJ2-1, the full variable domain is EAGVTQSPTHLIKTRGQQATLRCSPISGHTSVYWYQQALGLGLQFLLWYDEGEERNRGNFPPRFSGRQFPNYSSELNVNALELEDSALYLCASSLASSNRGSYNEQFFGPGTRLTVL.

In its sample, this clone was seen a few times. CDR3 nucleotides: TGTGCCAGCAGTGGCCCGAAGGTGGGAAGTCAGCCCCAGCATTTT. This gives the protein CASSGPKVGSQPQHF. J is TRBJ1-5 and V is TRBV2; D is unclear. Germline V gives CDR1 SNHLY, CDR2 FYNNEI. The V and J ends lost 4 bases and 6 bases respectively, with 16 bases between them. The CDR3 extends over 15 amino acids.

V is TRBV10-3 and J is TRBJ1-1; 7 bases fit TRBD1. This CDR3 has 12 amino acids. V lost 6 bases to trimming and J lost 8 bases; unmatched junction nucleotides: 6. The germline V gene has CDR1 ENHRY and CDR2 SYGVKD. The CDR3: CAISQGGLEAFF. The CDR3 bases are TGTGCCATCAGCCAGGGGGGTTTGGAAGCTTTCTTT.

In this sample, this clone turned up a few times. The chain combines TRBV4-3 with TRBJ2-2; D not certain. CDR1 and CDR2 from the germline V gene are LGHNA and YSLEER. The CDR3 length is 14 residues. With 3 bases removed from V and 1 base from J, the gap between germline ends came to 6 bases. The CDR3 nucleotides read TGCGCCAGCAGCCAGCCAGGGAACACCGGGGAGCTGTTTTTT. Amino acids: CASSQPGNTGELFF.

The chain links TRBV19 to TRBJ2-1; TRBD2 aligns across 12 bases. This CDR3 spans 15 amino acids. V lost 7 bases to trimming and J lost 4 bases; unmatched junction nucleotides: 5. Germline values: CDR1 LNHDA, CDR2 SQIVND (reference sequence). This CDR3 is CASKETSGGYNEQFF. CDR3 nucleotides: TGTGCCAGTAAGGAGACTAGCGGGGGTTACAATGAGCAGTTCTTC.